The present TCR beta chain was sequenced within a study of blood T cell repertoires in COVID-19. Study-wide context: There were acute and convalescent COVID-19 samples, and they came from the United States, Italy and Spain. In each case, the material was cDNA or gDNA derived from T cells, B-cell-depleted T cells, or PBMCs.

Only in-frame clones appear in the TCRdb table, and some are missing; sequencing was by immunoSEQ multiplex PCR. The sample has some 34,000 clones, 75% to 90% seen once. Trimming left V 5 bases short and J 3 bases short, with 7 bases between. From germline, CDR1 is KGHSH and CDR2 LQKENI. The CDR3 runs to 12 residues. The chain links TRBV18 to TRBJ2-5; no clear D. The sequencing sample was made of peripheral blood. The sequence derives from a human donor in a cohort sampled during active COVID-19. This CDR3 reads CASSGNEETQYF. The CDR3 nucleotides read TGTGCCAGCTCAGGCAACGAAGAGACCCAGTACTTC.